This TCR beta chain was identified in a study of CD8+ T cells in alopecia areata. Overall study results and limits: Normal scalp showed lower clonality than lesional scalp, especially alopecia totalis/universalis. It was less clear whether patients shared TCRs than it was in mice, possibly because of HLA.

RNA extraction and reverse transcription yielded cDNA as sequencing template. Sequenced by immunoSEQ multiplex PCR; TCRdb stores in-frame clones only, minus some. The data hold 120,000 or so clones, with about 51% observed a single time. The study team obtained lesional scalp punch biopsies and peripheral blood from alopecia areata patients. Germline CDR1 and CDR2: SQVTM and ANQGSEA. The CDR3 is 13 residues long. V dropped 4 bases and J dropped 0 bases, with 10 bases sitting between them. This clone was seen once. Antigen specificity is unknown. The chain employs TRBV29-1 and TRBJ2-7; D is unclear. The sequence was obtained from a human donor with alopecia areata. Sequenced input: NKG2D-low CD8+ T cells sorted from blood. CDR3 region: CSVATVSSYEQYF. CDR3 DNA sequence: TGCAGCGTTGCGACGGTGAGCTCCTACGAGCAGTACTTC.